This T cell receptor beta chain was sequenced for a study of blood T cells in healthy people across ages. This CDR3 is 13 amino acids long. V was trimmed by 6 bases and J by 5 bases, leaving 11 bases between them. The use of a sample-barcoded 5' primer and a J-beta primer mix characterized a second PCR of about 6 to 12 cycles. Each CDR3 protein is one row after TCRdb ran MiXCR on the 5' RACE reads. The data hold 1.5 million or so distinct CDR3 sequences, with approximately 38% observed a single time. This clonotype was picked up a small number of times. V and J are TRBV12-3 or TRBV12-4 and TRBJ2-1; TRBD2 might be the D (5 bases). The TCR was taken from a young woman in good health. Sequenced input: blood. This CDR3 is CASRSSGHNEQFF. CDR3 in DNA: TGTGCCAGCAGATCAAGCGGCCACAATGAGCAGTTCTTC.